This T cell receptor (beta chain) derives from a study of blood T cell repertoires in COVID-19. This clone was picked up one time. The V gene end was trimmed by 7 bases and the J gene end by 5 bases; junction bases not matched to a gene: 7. The CDR3 consists of 13 residues. Germline V gene lookup returns CDR1 SQVTM and CDR2 ANQGSEA. Repertoires were generated with immunoSEQ multiplex PCR, while TCRdb's copy carries only in-frame clones and drops some. Of under 450,000 clones listed, around 88% are singletons. The specimen sequenced was peripheral blood. The J gene is TRBJ2-5, the V gene TRBV29-1; TRBD1 matches at 10 bases. The receptor comes from a woman in her 50s with COVID-19, enrolled during active disease. CDR3 DNA sequence: TGCAGCGGGGACAGGGGACGGGAGGAGACCCAGTACTTC. Its protein is CSGDRGREETQYF.